Here is one T cell receptor beta chain with its context. These data originate in a study of PD-L1 blockade in urothelial cancer. Across the study: Male sex and bladder-origin urothelial cancer were recorded for about 85% of the roughly 30 patients. The researchers analyzed blood 3 weeks (second dose) and 6 weeks after treatment start.

J lost 5 bases, V lost 5 bases, and 8 bases had no gene match. The CDR3 is 14 amino acids. Germline CDR1 is SEHNR and CDR2 is FQNEAQ (reference sequence). Time point meaning: peripheral blood 6 weeks after treatment start. Generated by immunoSEQ multiplex PCR, the TCRdb table keeps only in-frame clones and is missing some. The table has more than 95,000 clones, roughly 83% seen once; the top ten hold 2.4%. The receptor's source is a man aged 45 to 65 with urothelial cancer. This material consisted of PBMCs, taken around atezolizumab (anti-PD-L1) treatment. The gene calls are TRBV7-9 and TRBJ1-2; 7 bases are a match to TRBD1. Here the CDR3 reads CASSLGTEEYGYTF. The DNA of the CDR3 is TGTGCCAGCAGCCTCGGGACAGAGGAGTATGGCTACACCTTC.